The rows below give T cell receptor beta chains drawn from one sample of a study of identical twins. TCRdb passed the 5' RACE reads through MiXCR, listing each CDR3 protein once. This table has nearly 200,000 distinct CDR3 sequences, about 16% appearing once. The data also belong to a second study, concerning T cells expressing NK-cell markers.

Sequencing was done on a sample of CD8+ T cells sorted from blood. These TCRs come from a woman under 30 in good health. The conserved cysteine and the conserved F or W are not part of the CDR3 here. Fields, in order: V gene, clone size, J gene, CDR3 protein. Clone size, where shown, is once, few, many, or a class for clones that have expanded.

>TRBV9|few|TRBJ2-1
ASSGTSGRIYEQF
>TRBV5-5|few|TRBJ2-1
ASGLEGEQF
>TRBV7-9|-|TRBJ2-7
ASSPPGREGIYEQY
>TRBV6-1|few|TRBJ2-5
ASSEASSGAETQY
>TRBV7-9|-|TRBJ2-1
ASGLEGGAYNEQF
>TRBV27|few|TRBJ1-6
ASRPGGSYNSPLH
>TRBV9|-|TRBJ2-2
ASSSSRSSLGTGELF
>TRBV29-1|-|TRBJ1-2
SAAGTLYGYT
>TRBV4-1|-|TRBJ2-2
ASSQAGTMNTGELF
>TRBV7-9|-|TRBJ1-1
ASSPSGAGSSHGAF
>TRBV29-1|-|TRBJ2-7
SVAKGSYEQY
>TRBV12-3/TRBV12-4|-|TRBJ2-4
ASSPSGDIQY
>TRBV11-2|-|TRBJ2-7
ASSLLTGGAEQY
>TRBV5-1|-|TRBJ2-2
ASSLYRVMDTGELF
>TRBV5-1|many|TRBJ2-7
ASSLADEQY
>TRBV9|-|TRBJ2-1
ASSASGNEQF
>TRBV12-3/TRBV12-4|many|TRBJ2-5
ASRRPEGETQY
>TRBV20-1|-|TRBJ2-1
SARLAVSYNEQF
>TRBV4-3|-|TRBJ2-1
ASSQNPGTYNEQF
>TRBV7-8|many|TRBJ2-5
ASSLTTGGETQY
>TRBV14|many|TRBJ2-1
ASSQLAGEEYNEQF
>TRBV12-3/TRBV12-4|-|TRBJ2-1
ASLLVGVNEQF
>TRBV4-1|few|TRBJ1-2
ASSQPGQGGFTGGYT
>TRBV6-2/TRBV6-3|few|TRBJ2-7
ASSYTALRNYEQY
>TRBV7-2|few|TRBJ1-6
ASKGSGNSPLH
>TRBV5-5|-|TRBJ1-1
ASSSTGRRTEAF
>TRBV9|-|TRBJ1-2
ASSEGGALSLGYT
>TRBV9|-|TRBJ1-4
ASSVGTREKLF
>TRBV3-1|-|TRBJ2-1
ANSQGVSSYNEQF
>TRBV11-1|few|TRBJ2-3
ASSLVMAVDGERAATDTQY
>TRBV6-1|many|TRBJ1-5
ASSGGQPQH
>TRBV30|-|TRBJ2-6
AWGPGQSGANVLT
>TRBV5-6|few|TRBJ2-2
ASSLGAGNTGELF
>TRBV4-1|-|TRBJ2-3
ASSQLLAPSTDTQY
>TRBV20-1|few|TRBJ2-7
SARDREVNYEQY
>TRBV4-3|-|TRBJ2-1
ASSFTSGRGHEQF
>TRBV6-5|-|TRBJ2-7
ASSYAGLAGGYEQY
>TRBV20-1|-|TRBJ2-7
SASQGYEQY
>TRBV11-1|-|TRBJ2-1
ASSSPQGNGLAGYNEQF
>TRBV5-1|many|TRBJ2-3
ASRRDQSTDTQY
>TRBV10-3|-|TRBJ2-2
AISDYRERGTGELF
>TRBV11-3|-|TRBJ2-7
ASSFQGGTYEQY
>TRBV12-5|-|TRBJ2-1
ASGAQGNEQF
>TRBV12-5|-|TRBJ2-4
ASEMGGQGPAKNIQY
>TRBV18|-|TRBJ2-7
ASSRGQGATVWCEQY
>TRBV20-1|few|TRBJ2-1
SALTPGHDYNEQF
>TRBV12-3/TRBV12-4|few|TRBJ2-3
ASSAPRLGRLTDTQY
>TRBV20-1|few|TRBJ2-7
SASLGQVIYEQY
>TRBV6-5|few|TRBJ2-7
ASSYSSTGADEQY
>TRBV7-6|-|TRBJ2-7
ASSSRDRVGYEQY
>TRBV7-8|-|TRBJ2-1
ASSLLAAYNEQF
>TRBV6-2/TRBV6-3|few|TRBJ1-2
ASGTDFNYGYT
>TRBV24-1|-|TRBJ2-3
ATSGNSPGGDTQY
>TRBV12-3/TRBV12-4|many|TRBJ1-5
ASSRGQGVQPQH
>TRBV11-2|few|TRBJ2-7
ASSFARGPIYEQY
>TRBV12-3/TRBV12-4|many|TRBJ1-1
ASSPGWGAAEAF
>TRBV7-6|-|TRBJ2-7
ASSSRQSSYEQY
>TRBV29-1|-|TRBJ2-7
SVGRDSRGSEQY
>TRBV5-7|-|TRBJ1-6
ASSFRTGPLVPLH
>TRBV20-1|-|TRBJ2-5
SARDVAMGQETQY